This TCR beta chain emerged from a study of shared clonotypes between healthy human individuals. TCRdb's copy holds only in-frame clones and misses some; the assay was immunoSEQ multiplex PCR. This sample has roughly 1,000,000 clones; approximately 78% occur once, and the top ten carry 0.55% to 0.7%. The CDR3 has 14 residues. Germline assignment: CDR1 MNHNS and CDR2 SASEGT. V lost 7 bases to trimming and J lost 4 bases, with 15 bases between them. This clonotype was obtained from a young man in good health. Some clones in this sample may be carry-over from other donors' samples. Sequences were obtained from memory CD4+ T cells from PBMCs. Specified subset: CD45RA-negative fraction. The chain has TRBV6-1 and TRBJ2-3; D is perhaps TRBD2 (5 bases). The CDR3 region has the DNA TGTGCCAGCACCCACACGGCGAGGGCAGATACGCAGTATTTT. Its protein is CASTHTARADTQYF.